The rows below give T cell receptor beta chains drawn from one sample of a study of shared clonotypes between healthy human individuals. Data came from immunoSEQ multiplex PCR; TCRdb stores just in-frame clones and leaves some out. This sample has under 2,000,000 clones, with less than 95% found just once. The sample taken for sequencing was naive CD8+ T cells sorted from blood. These receptors originate from a man younger than 35 in good health. CDR3s include the opening cysteine and the closing phenylalanine or tryptophan. Each record gives: V gene, clone size, J gene, D gene, CDR3 length, CDR3 DNA, CDR3 protein. A D gene is named only where the DNA matches it firmly. Only some rows state a clone size, as once, few, many or a class for expanded clones.

v_gene: TRBV21-1; abundance: .; j_gene: TRBJ1-1; d_gene: .; len: 16; CDR3nt: TGTGCCAGCCCACCGGGACAGGGCCAGATACACACTGAAGCTTTCTTT; CDR3aa: CASPPGQGQIHTEAFF
v_gene: TRBV4-3; abundance: .; j_gene: TRBJ2-7; d_gene: TRBD2; len: 15; CDR3nt: TGCGCCAGCAGCCAAGAGGCTAGCGGGAGCCGCGAGCAGTACTTC; CDR3aa: CASSQEASGSREQYF
v_gene: TRBV11-2; abundance: .; j_gene: TRBJ2-5; d_gene: .; len: 12; CDR3nt: TGTGCCAGCAGCTTAGATCAAGGGACCCAGTACTTC; CDR3aa: CASSLDQGTQYF
v_gene: TRBV7-4; abundance: .; j_gene: TRBJ2-1; d_gene: TRBD1; len: 18; CDR3nt: TGTGCCAGCAGCTTAGGGGACAGGGGCCCTAGCTCCTACAATGAGCAGTTCTTC; CDR3aa: CASSLGDRGPSSYNEQFF
v_gene: TRBV4-1; abundance: .; j_gene: TRBJ2-5; d_gene: .; len: 15; CDR3nt: TGCGCCAGCAGCCAAGTTTATGCGGCCGCAGGGACCCAGTACTTC; CDR3aa: CASSQVYAAAGTQYF
v_gene: TRBV19; abundance: .; j_gene: TRBJ2-3; d_gene: .; len: 15; CDR3nt: TGTGCCAGTAGTACGACCCCTTCAAGCACAGATACGCAGTATTTT; CDR3aa: CASSTTPSSTDTQYF
v_gene: TRBV6-5; abundance: .; j_gene: TRBJ2-1; d_gene: TRBD2; len: 15; CDR3nt: TGTGCCAGCAGTTACGGCGGGGGGGCCGAGAATGAGCAGTTCTTC; CDR3aa: CASSYGGGAENEQFF
v_gene: TRBV5-4; abundance: .; j_gene: TRBJ1-2; d_gene: TRBD1; len: 14; CDR3nt: TGTGCCAGCAAAGGACAGGGCCTCAACTATGGCTACACCTTC; CDR3aa: CASKGQGLNYGYTF
v_gene: TRBV6-5; abundance: .; j_gene: TRBJ2-3; d_gene: .; len: 15; CDR3nt: TGTGCCAGCAGTCCTTGGTCAGGGGGGACAGATACGCAGTATTTT; CDR3aa: CASSPWSGGTDTQYF
v_gene: TRBV18; abundance: .; j_gene: TRBJ2-3; d_gene: .; len: 14; CDR3nt: TGTGCCAGCTCACCACCTGGGAACACAGATACGCAGTATTTT; CDR3aa: CASSPPGNTDTQYF
v_gene: TRBV7-3; abundance: .; j_gene: TRBJ2-3; d_gene: TRBD2; len: 18; CDR3nt: TGTGCCAGCAGCCTCGGACTAGCGGGGGGGCTGGGCACAGATACGCAGTATTTT; CDR3aa: CASSLGLAGGLGTDTQYF
v_gene: TRBV27; abundance: .; j_gene: TRBJ1-3; d_gene: .; len: 16; CDR3nt: TGTGCCAGCAGCCCAAAGTCCCCAGGGACTGGAAACACCATATATTTT; CDR3aa: CASSPKSPGTGNTIYF
v_gene: TRBV13; abundance: .; j_gene: TRBJ2-7; d_gene: TRBD2; len: 14; CDR3nt: TGTGCCAGCAGCCCTACCGGGACTAGCCACGAGCAGTACTTC; CDR3aa: CASSPTGTSHEQYF
v_gene: TRBV10-3; abundance: .; j_gene: TRBJ2-3; d_gene: .; len: 11; CDR3nt: TGTGCCATCCAGGACCTAGATACGCAGTATTTT; CDR3aa: CAIQDLDTQYF
v_gene: TRBV27; abundance: .; j_gene: TRBJ2-1; d_gene: .; len: 14; CDR3nt: TGTGCCAGCAGTTGGGAAAGCTCCTACAATGAGCAGTTCTTC; CDR3aa: CASSWESSYNEQFF
v_gene: TRBV28; abundance: .; j_gene: TRBJ1-6; d_gene: .; len: 14; CDR3nt: TGTGCCAGCAGCAGGGACGCCTATAATTCACCCCTCCACTTT; CDR3aa: CASSRDAYNSPLHF
v_gene: TRBV25-1; abundance: once; j_gene: TRBJ1-5; d_gene: .; len: 14; CDR3nt: TGTGCCAGCAGTGAAGGGGACCGTCTATGGCCCCAGCATTTT; CDR3aa: CASSEGDRLWPQHF
v_gene: TRBV9; abundance: .; j_gene: TRBJ2-7; d_gene: .; len: 16; CDR3nt: TGTGCCAGCAGCGTAGGTTTGGCAGCCCGCTCCTACGAGCAGTACTTC; CDR3aa: CASSVGLAARSYEQYF
v_gene: TRBV11-2; abundance: .; j_gene: TRBJ1-2; d_gene: .; len: 11; CDR3nt: TGTGCCAGCAGCCCTGGGACAGGCTACACCTTC; CDR3aa: CASSPGTGYTF
v_gene: TRBV5-1; abundance: .; j_gene: TRBJ2-7; d_gene: .; len: 14; CDR3nt: TGCGCCAGCAGCTTGGATGTCGGTTCCTACGAGCAGTACTTC; CDR3aa: CASSLDVGSYEQYF
v_gene: TRBV30; abundance: .; j_gene: TRBJ2-5; d_gene: .; len: 11; CDR3nt: TGTGCCTGGAGTGTTGGCGAGACCCAGTACTTC; CDR3aa: CAWSVGETQYF
v_gene: TRBV15; abundance: .; j_gene: TRBJ1-1; d_gene: .; len: 15; CDR3nt: TGTGCCACCAGCAGAGATAAACAAGGGAGCACTGAAGCTTTCTTT; CDR3aa: CATSRDKQGSTEAFF
v_gene: TRBV5-1; abundance: once; j_gene: TRBJ2-1; d_gene: TRBD2; len: 18; CDR3nt: TGCGCCAGTTTTACCGGGACTAGCGGACTCGGCTCCTACAATGAGCAGTTCTTC; CDR3aa: CASFTGTSGLGSYNEQFF
v_gene: TRBV9; abundance: .; j_gene: TRBJ1-2; d_gene: .; len: 12; CDR3nt: TGTGCCAGCAGCGTAGTGGGGGGTGGCTACACCTTC; CDR3aa: CASSVVGGGYTF
v_gene: TRBV15; abundance: .; j_gene: TRBJ2-3; d_gene: TRBD2; len: 15; CDR3nt: TGTGCCACCAGCAGAGTTAGCGGGAGATTAGATACGCAGTATTTT; CDR3aa: CATSRVSGRLDTQYF
v_gene: TRBV14; abundance: .; j_gene: TRBJ2-7; d_gene: .; len: 13; CDR3nt: TGTGCCAGCAGCCAAGGGGGGGAATACGAGCAGTACTTC; CDR3aa: CASSQGGEYEQYF
v_gene: TRBV2; abundance: .; j_gene: TRBJ2-3; d_gene: TRBD2; len: 15; CDR3nt: TGTGCCAGCAGTCGACTAGCGGCTAGCACAGATACGCAGTATTTT; CDR3aa: CASSRLAASTDTQYF
v_gene: TRBV7-2; abundance: .; j_gene: TRBJ2-3; d_gene: TRBD1; len: 16; CDR3nt: TGTGCCAGCAGCTTAGTTACAGGGGGCGCCTCAGATACGCAGTATTTT; CDR3aa: CASSLVTGGASDTQYF
v_gene: TRBV5-1; abundance: .; j_gene: TRBJ2-5; d_gene: .; len: 14; CDR3nt: TGCGCCAGCAGCTGGGGGGATTACCAAGAGACCCAGTACTTC; CDR3aa: CASSWGDYQETQYF
v_gene: TRBV10-1; abundance: .; j_gene: TRBJ2-2; d_gene: .; len: 15; CDR3nt: TGCGCCAGCAGTGAGACAGTTTCGGTCACCGGGGAGCTGTTTTTT; CDR3aa: CASSETVSVTGELFF
v_gene: TRBV6-1; abundance: .; j_gene: TRBJ2-5; d_gene: TRBD2; len: 12; CDR3nt: TGTGCCAGCAGTGAGGGGGGGGAGACCCAGTACTTC; CDR3aa: CASSEGGETQYF
v_gene: TRBV6-6; abundance: once; j_gene: TRBJ2-7; d_gene: .; len: 12; CDR3nt: TGTGCCAGCAGGCTATTTGACTACGAGCAGTACTTC; CDR3aa: CASRLFDYEQYF
v_gene: TRBV30; abundance: .; j_gene: TRBJ1-1; d_gene: TRBD1; len: 12; CDR3nt: TGTGCCTGGGGGGACAGTAACACTGAAGCTTTCTTT; CDR3aa: CAWGDSNTEAFF
v_gene: TRBV28; abundance: once; j_gene: TRBJ2-3; d_gene: .; len: 12; CDR3nt: TGTGCCAGCAGTTTTCCGCAGGATACGCAGTATTTT; CDR3aa: CASSFPQDTQYF
v_gene: TRBV27; abundance: once; j_gene: TRBJ1-2; d_gene: .; len: 15; CDR3nt: TGTGCCAGCAGCCCGGGGGCAGGGTCGGGCTATGGCTACACCTTC; CDR3aa: CASSPGAGSGYGYTF
v_gene: TRBV5-6; abundance: .; j_gene: TRBJ2-7; d_gene: .; len: 13; CDR3nt: TGTGCCAGCAGCTTGGGTGGTAGCGTCGAGCAGTACTTC; CDR3aa: CASSLGGSVEQYF
v_gene: TRBV30; abundance: .; j_gene: TRBJ1-2; d_gene: TRBD1; len: 13; CDR3nt: TGTGCCGGACAGGGGATAGGGAAGGTTGGCTACACCTTC; CDR3aa: CAGQGIGKVGYTF
v_gene: TRBV5-5; abundance: once; j_gene: TRBJ2-7; d_gene: TRBD1; len: 14; CDR3nt: TGTGCCAGCAGCCCGGACAGGGGCTGGTACGAGCAGTACTTC; CDR3aa: CASSPDRGWYEQYF
v_gene: TRBV2; abundance: .; j_gene: TRBJ1-1; d_gene: .; len: 15; CDR3nt: TGTGCCAGCAGTGAAGTAGGGCAGGGAATGGTTGAAGCTTTCTTT; CDR3aa: CASSEVGQGMVEAFF
v_gene: TRBV30; abundance: .; j_gene: TRBJ2-7; d_gene: TRBD2; len: 15; CDR3nt: TGTGCCTGGGATCCGGTAGAGGGAGGGCCCTACGAGCAGTACTTC; CDR3aa: CAWDPVEGGPYEQYF
v_gene: TRBV6-5; abundance: once; j_gene: TRBJ1-2; d_gene: TRBD1; len: 14; CDR3nt: TGTGCCAGCAGTTGGGACAGTGCCCTGGATGGCTACACCTTC; CDR3aa: CASSWDSALDGYTF
v_gene: TRBV7-9; abundance: .; j_gene: TRBJ2-5; d_gene: .; len: 15; CDR3nt: TGTGCCAGCAGCCTACCTTGGGACAATCAAGAGACCCAGTACTTC; CDR3aa: CASSLPWDNQETQYF
v_gene: TRBV7-9; abundance: .; j_gene: TRBJ1-1; d_gene: .; len: 12; CDR3nt: TGTGCCAGCAGCAGCATGAACACTGAAGCTTTCTTT; CDR3aa: CASSSMNTEAFF
v_gene: TRBV4-3; abundance: .; j_gene: TRBJ1-4; d_gene: TRBD1; len: 14; CDR3nt: TGCGCCAGCAGCCCCGGGACAGCGAGTGAAAAACTGTTTTTT; CDR3aa: CASSPGTASEKLFF
v_gene: TRBV19; abundance: .; j_gene: TRBJ1-1; d_gene: .; len: 13; CDR3nt: TGTGCCAGTAGTATTTGGCCGAACACTGAAGCTTTCTTT; CDR3aa: CASSIWPNTEAFF
v_gene: TRBV13; abundance: .; j_gene: TRBJ1-6; d_gene: TRBD1; len: 15; CDR3nt: TGTGCCAGCAGCTTAGGTGGGACAGCTAATTCACCCCTCCACTTT; CDR3aa: CASSLGGTANSPLHF
v_gene: TRBV9; abundance: .; j_gene: TRBJ2-7; d_gene: .; len: 14; CDR3nt: TGTGCCAGCAGCCCCTCGGGACTGGTTTACGAGCAGTACTTC; CDR3aa: CASSPSGLVYEQYF
v_gene: TRBV7-9; abundance: once; j_gene: TRBJ1-3; d_gene: TRBD1; len: 16; CDR3nt: TGTGCCAGCAGCCCATGGACAGGGGAATTCGGAAACACCATATATTTT; CDR3aa: CASSPWTGEFGNTIYF
v_gene: TRBV4-3; abundance: once; j_gene: TRBJ2-1; d_gene: TRBD2; len: 16; CDR3nt: TGCGCCAGCAGCCAGGGCCCGGGACTAGCTGGCAATGAGCAGTTCTTC; CDR3aa: CASSQGPGLAGNEQFF
v_gene: TRBV29-1; abundance: .; j_gene: TRBJ2-1; d_gene: .; len: 16; CDR3nt: TGCAGCGTTGTCCCCGGGGCCCCGGGAACCTACAATGAGCAGTTCTTC; CDR3aa: CSVVPGAPGTYNEQFF
v_gene: TRBV4-1; abundance: .; j_gene: TRBJ2-7; d_gene: .; len: 14; CDR3nt: TGCGCCAGCAGCCAAGATATTAGGGAAGACGAGCAGTACTTC; CDR3aa: CASSQDIREDEQYF
v_gene: TRBV5-1; abundance: .; j_gene: TRBJ2-1; d_gene: TRBD2; len: 15; CDR3nt: TGCGCCAGCAGCTCTTTAGCGGGAGGGAAAGATGAGCAGTTCTTC; CDR3aa: CASSSLAGGKDEQFF
v_gene: TRBV27; abundance: .; j_gene: TRBJ2-7; d_gene: .; len: 14; CDR3nt: TGTGCCAGCAGTTACAGGGTAGGGACCTACGAGCAGTACTTC; CDR3aa: CASSYRVGTYEQYF
v_gene: TRBV7-9; abundance: .; j_gene: TRBJ2-7; d_gene: .; len: 16; CDR3nt: TGTGCCAGCAGTGAACCGGGGACGTTAGAACCCTACGAGCAGTACTTC; CDR3aa: CASSEPGTLEPYEQYF
v_gene: TRBV6-5; abundance: .; j_gene: TRBJ1-1; d_gene: TRBD1; len: 15; CDR3nt: TGTGCCAGCAGCCCAACGACAGGGGCGGACACTGAAGCTTTCTTT; CDR3aa: CASSPTTGADTEAFF